What follows is one TCR beta chain and its context. Antigen: not known. The sample comes from a study of post-analysis software for immune sequencing data. Study background: The disease courses spanned relapsing-remitting, secondary progressive and progressive-relapsing forms of multiple sclerosis. Study outcomes and limitations: Same-batch preparations were strongly co-clustered by F measure. Significantly lower normalized Chao1 diversity was seen in multiple sclerosis patients than in controls. TRBV5-6, TRBV5-1 and TRBV20-1 were among four to six TRBV segments more frequent in patients than controls.

The CDR3 extends over 15 amino acids. Germline V gene data show CDR1 as MDHEN and CDR2 as SYDVKM. Incorporated into the TCR beta cDNA libraries were unique molecular identifiers, which served to reduce PCR and sequencing biases. About 460,000 cDNA molecules were obtained from approximately 0.91 to 9.4 million T cells. One entry per CDR3 protein, called by TCRdb with MiXCR from the PCR reads. The data hold fewer than 850,000 distinct CDR3 sequences, with around 46% observed a single time. The J gene is TRBJ2-4, the V gene TRBV28; the match to TRBD2 covers 12 bases. The tail of the sequence fits TRBJ2-7 better, so the J call may be wrong. This clonotype was obtained from a girl aged 10 to 17 with multiple sclerosis. Material: blood. CDR3 residues: CASSPSSGRGYEQYF. CDR3 DNA sequence: TGTGCCAGCAGTCCATCTAGCGGGAGGGGATACGAGCAGTACTTC.